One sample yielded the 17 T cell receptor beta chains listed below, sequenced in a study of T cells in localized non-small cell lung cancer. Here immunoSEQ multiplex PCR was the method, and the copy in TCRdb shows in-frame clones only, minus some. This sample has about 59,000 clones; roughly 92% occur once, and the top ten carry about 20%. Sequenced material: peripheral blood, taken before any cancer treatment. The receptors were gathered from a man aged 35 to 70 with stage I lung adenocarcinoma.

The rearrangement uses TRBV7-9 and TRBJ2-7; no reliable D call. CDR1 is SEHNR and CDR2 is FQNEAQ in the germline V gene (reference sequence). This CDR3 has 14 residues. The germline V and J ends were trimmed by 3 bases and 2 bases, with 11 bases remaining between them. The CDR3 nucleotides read TGTGCCAGCAGCTTGGTACCAGCCCCCTACGAGCAGTACTTC. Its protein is CASSLVPAPYEQYF. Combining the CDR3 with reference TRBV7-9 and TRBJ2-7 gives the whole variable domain DTGVSQNPRHKITKRGQNVTFRCDPISEHNRLYWYRQTLGQGPEFLTYFQNEAQLEKSRLLSDRFSAERPKGSFSTLEIQRTEQGDSAMYLCASSLVPAPYEQYFGPGTRLTVT.

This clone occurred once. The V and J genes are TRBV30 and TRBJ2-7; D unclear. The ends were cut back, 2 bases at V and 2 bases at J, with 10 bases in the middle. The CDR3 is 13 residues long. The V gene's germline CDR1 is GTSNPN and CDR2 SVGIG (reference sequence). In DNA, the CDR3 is TGTGCCTGGAGTCCCGGGCGAACCTACGAGCAGTACTTC. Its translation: CAWSPGRTYEQYF.

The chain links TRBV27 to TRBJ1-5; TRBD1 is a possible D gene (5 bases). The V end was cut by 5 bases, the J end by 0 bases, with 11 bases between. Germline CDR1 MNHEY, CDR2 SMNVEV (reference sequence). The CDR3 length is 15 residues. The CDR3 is CASSLDSNSNQPQHF. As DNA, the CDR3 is TGTGCCAGCAGTCTCGACAGCAATAGCAATCAGCCCCAGCATTTT.

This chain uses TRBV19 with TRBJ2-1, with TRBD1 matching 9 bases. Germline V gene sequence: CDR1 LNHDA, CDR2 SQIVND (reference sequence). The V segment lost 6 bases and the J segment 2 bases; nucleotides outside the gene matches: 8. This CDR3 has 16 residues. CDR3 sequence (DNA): TGTGCCAGTAGCCATGGACGGGACAGGGCCTACAATGAGCAGTTCTTC. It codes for CASSHGRDRAYNEQFF.

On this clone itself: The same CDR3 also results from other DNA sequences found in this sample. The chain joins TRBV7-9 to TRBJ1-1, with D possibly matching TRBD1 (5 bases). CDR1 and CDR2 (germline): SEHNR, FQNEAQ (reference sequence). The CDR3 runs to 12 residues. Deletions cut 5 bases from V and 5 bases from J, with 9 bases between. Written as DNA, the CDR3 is TGTGCCAGCAGCCCGGGGGGGACTGAAGCTTTCTTT. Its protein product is CASSPGGTEAFF.

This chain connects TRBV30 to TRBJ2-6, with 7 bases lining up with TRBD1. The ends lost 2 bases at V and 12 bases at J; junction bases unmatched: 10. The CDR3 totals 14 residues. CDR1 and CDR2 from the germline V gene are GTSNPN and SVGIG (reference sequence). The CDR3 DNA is TGTGCCTGGAGTCCATGGGGACAGAGAAGCGTCCTGACTTTC. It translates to CAWSPWGQRSVLTF.

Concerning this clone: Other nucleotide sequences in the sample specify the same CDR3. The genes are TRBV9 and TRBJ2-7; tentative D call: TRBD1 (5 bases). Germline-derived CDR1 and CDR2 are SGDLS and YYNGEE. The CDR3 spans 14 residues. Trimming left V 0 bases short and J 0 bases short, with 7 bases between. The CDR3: CASSVADSSYEQYF. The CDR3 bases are TGTGCCAGCAGCGTAGCAGACAGCTCCTACGAGCAGTACTTC.

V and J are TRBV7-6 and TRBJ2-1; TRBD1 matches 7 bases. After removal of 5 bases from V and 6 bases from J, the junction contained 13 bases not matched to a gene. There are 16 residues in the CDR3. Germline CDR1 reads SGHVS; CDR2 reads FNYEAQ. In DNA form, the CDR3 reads TGTGCCAGCAGCCCTGTAGACAGGGTTAAAGGCAATGAGCAGTTCTTC. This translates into CASSPVDRVKGNEQFF. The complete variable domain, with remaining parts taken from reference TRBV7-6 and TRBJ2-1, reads GAGVSQSPRYKVTKRGQDVALRCDPISGHVSLYWYRQALGQGPEFLTYFNYEAQQDKSGLPNDRFSAERPEGSISTLTIQRTEQRDSAMYRCASSPVDRVKGNEQFFGPGTRLTVL.

Here the CDR3 reads CASSSAGTSGSLSGELFF. CDR3 in DNA: TGTGCCAGCAGTTCCGCCGGGACTAGCGGGAGTCTGAGCGGGGAGCTGTTTTTT. This chain joins TRBV27 and TRBJ2-2, with TRBD2 matching over 14 bases. The CDR3 sequence is 18 residues long. CDR1 is MNHEY and CDR2 is SMNVEV in the germline V gene (reference sequence). The trim removed 4 bases at V and 7 bases at J, leaving 11 bases unmatched.

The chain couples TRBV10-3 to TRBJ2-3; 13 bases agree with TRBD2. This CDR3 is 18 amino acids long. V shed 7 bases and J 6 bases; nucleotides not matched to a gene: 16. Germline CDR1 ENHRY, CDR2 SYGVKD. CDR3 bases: TGTGCCATCAATCCAGGGACACTAGCGGGAGGGCCTTCGGATACGCAGTATTTT. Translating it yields CAINPGTLAGGPSDTQYF.

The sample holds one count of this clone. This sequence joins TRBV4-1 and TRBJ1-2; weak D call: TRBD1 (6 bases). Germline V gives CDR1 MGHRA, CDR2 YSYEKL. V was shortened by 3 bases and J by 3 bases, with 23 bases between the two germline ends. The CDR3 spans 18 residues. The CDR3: CASSQKIHGTIIDYGYTF. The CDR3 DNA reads TGCGCCAGCAGCCAGAAGATTCATGGGACAATAATAGACTATGGCTACACCTTC.

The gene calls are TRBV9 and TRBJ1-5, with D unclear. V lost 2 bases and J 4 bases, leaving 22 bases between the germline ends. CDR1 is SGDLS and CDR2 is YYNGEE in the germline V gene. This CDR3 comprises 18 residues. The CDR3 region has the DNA TGTGCCAGCAGCGTTGGGGAGCTATTTGGAACTGATAATCAGCCCCAGCATTTT. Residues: CASSVGELFGTDNQPQHF.

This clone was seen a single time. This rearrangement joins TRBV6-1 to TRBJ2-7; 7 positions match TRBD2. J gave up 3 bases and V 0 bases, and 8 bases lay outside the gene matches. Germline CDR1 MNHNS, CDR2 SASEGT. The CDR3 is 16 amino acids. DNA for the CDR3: TGTGCCAGCAGTGAAGCGGGGACGGGGGGACTCTACGAGCAGTACTTC. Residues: CASSEAGTGGLYEQYF.

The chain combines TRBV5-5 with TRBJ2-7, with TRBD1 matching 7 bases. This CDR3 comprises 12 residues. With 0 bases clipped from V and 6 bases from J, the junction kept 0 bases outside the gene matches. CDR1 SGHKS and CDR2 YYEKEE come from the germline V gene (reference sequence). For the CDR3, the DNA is TGTGCCAGCAGCTTGGGGACAGGCGAGCAGTACTTC. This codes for CASSLGTGEQYF.

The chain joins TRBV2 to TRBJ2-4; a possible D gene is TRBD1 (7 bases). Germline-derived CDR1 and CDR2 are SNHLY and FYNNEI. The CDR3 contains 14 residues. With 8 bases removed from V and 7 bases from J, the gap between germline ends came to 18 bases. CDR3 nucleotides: TGTGCCAGCCAAGACTGGGACAGCGGGAACATTCAGTACTTC. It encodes CASQDWDSGNIQYF.

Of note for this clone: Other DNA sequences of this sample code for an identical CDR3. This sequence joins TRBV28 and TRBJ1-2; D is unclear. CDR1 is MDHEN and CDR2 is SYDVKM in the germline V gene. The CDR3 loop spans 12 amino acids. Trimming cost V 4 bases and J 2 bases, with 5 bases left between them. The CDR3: CASSSGNYGYTF. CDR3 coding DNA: TGTGCCAGCAGTTCTGGGAACTATGGCTACACCTTC.

The CDR3 DNA follows: TGTGCCAGCAGTGATCGGGGAAAGCTTCAGCCCCAGCATTTT. Translation: CASSDRGKLQPQHF. J is TRBJ1-5 and V is TRBV6-1; no clear D gene. CDR3 length: 14 amino acids. Per germline, CDR1 MNHNS and CDR2 SASEGT. With 3 bases removed from V and 6 bases from J, the gap between germline ends came to 12 bases.